This record covers a single T cell receptor (beta chain). The source of the sample is a study of T cell responses to AZD1222 COVID-19 vaccine. The protocol was immunoSEQ multiplex PCR, while the TCRdb copy is restricted to in-frame clones and leaves out a portion. The table records roughly 190,000 clones, approximately 92% of them present only once. This TCR was sampled from an adult in good health. Sequenced here: peripheral blood, sampled on day 0 of AZD1222 vaccination.

The CDR3 nucleotides are TGTGCCAGCAGCTACCGACAGGGAATTGGCGAGCAGTTCTTC. Residues: CASSYRQGIGEQFF. V is TRBV11-2 and J is TRBJ2-1; 7 bases map to TRBD1. The CDR3 extends over 14 amino acids. J lost 10 bases, V lost 4 bases, and 10 bases had no gene match. CDR1 is SGHAT and CDR2 is FQNNGV in the germline V gene.